This T cell receptor (beta chain) was sequenced during a study of blood T cell repertoires in COVID-19. Here immunoSEQ multiplex PCR was the method, and the copy in TCRdb shows in-frame clones only, minus some. This sample carries approximately 97,000 clones, roughly 80% of them seen once, and the ten largest clones take 4.4%. The CDR3 is 15 residues long. The germline CDR1 and CDR2 sequences are KGHDR and SFDVKD. With 2 bases removed from V and 0 bases from J, the gap between germline ends came to 10 bases. The receptor was derived from a man aged 60-69 years with acute or convalescent COVID-19. J is TRBJ2-7 and V is TRBV24-1; D possibly corresponds to TRBD1 (6 bases). Sequencing was done on a sample of peripheral blood. CDR3 sequence (DNA): TGTGCCACCAGTGATTCTGGACAGAGCTCCTACGAGCAGTACTTC. It specifies CATSDSGQSSYEQYF.